This T cell receptor beta chain was found in a study of siplizumab effects on memory and regulatory T cells. The method was immunoSEQ multiplex PCR; TCRdb's version includes in-frame clones alone and lacks a portion of them. The table has some 100,000 clones, roughly 93% seen once. Trimming removed 3 bases from V and 3 bases from J, with 12 bases in between. There are 14 residues in the CDR3. CDR1 is SGHNT and CDR2 is YENEEA in the germline V gene. Input material: CD8+ T cells sorted from blood. This TCR came from a human donor in good health. V usage is TRBV11-3 and J usage is TRBJ2-7, with a tentative D call TRBD1 (5 bases). CDR3 nucleotide sequence: TGTGCCAGCAGCTTCCCCGGGCAGGGCTACGAGCAGTACTTC. It yields the protein CASSFPGQGYEQYF.